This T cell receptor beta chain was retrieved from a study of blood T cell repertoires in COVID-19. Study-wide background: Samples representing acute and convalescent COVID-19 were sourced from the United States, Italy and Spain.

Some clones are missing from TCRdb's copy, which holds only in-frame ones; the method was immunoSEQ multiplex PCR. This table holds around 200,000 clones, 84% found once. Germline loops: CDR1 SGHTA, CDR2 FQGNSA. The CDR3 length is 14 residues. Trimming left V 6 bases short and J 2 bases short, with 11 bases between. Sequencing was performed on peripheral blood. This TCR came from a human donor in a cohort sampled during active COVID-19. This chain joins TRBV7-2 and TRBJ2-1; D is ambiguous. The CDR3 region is CASRSVGPYNEQFF. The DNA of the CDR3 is TGTGCCAGCAGATCGGTGGGCCCCTACAATGAGCAGTTCTTC.